This TCR beta chain is from a study of CD8 T cells in Susac syndrome. Study summary: Clinically active disease was present in 5 or 6 of the sequenced Susac syndrome patients. Roughly 8 of these patients were in remission.

Reverse transcription used roughly 0.45 to 1 ug RNA and random hexamers. Amplification of TCR beta CDR3 used immunoSEQ multiplex PCR across 54 Vbeta and 13 Jbeta. TCRdb recomputed calls from the immunoSEQ multiplex PCR reads with MiXCR, one row per CDR3 protein. The table lists about 240,000 distinct CDR3 sequences, around 96% of them singletons. General observations from the study: Acknowledgment was made by the study that its TCR sequencing and HLA analysis involved a relatively small number of individuals.

The sample holds one count of this clonotype. Its antigen is not known. The sequenced sample consisted of CD4+ T cells from PBMCs. The sequence was collected from a human donor with Susac syndrome.

In DNA, the CDR3 is TGTGCCAGCAGCCACACTAGCGGGACAATACACACCGGGGAGCTGTTTTTT. Protein sequence: CASSHTSGTIHTGELFF. This chain connects TRBV3-1 to TRBJ2-2, with 10 nucleotides matching TRBD2. The CDR3 loop spans 17 amino acids. Germline CDR1 and CDR2: LGHDT and YNNKEL (reference sequence). V gave up 3 bases and J gave up 3 bases; unmatched junction bases: 7.